Each of the 32 T cell receptor beta chains below was sequenced from the same sample in a study of CXCR3-negative and CXCR3-positive naive CD8 T cells. UMI-labeled 5' RACE yielded the TRB cDNA libraries. TCRdb processed the 5' RACE reads again and assigns one entry to each CDR3 protein, with no DNA. This repertoire includes about 110,000 distinct CDR3 sequences. The study's findings and limits: Naive cells with CXCR3 showed TRB CDR3s that were more hydrophobic than those in CXCR3-negative naive cells.

What these receptors recognize is not known. Sequencing was performed on naive CXCR3+ CD8+ T cells from blood. Subset indicated: CD45RO-CCR7+CD27+CD95- naive CD8+ T cells expressing CXCR3 (TNR3+). Receptors originate from a human donor in good health. Some clones in this sample may be carry-over from other donors' samples.

The chain has TRBV9 and TRBJ2-1; TCRdb calls TRBD1, which cannot be checked without DNA. The CDR3 is 13 amino acids. The germline V gene encodes CDR1 SGDLS and CDR2 YYNGEE. CDR3 in amino acids: CASSAGAGNEQFF.

The chain couples TRBV7-9 to TRBJ2-5; TCRdb outputs TRBD2, but without DNA this stays unchecked. The CDR3 has 16 residues. Germline V gene sequence: CDR1 SEHNR, CDR2 FQNEAQ (reference sequence). The CDR3 here is CASSPRLAGDGETQYF.

This sequence joins TRBV29-1 and TRBJ2-5; the D call of TRBD2 rests on TCRdb alone, since no DNA is present to check it. Germline CDR1 and CDR2: SQVTM and ANQGSEA. The CDR3 has 15 residues. This CDR3 reads CSVETASWVEETQYF.

The chain has TRBV4-1 and TRBJ1-4. This CDR3 region has 16 residues. Germline CDR1 reads MGHRA; CDR2 reads YSYEKL. The CDR3 region is CASSQESGWSNEKLFF.

V gene TRBV5-5 combines with J gene TRBJ2-7; TCRdb designates TRBD1, a call that cannot be tested without DNA. In germline, CDR1 is SGHKS, CDR2 YYEKEE (reference sequence). This CDR3 is built from 11 residues. CDR3 in amino acids: CASSLGQGQYF.

J is TRBJ1-1 and V is TRBV21-1; TCRdb designates TRBD1, a call that cannot be tested without DNA. TRBV21-1 is noted as a pseudogene. The CDR3 is 19 residues long. The chain's CDR3 is CASSKSPKGGQGWVTEAFF.

The rearrangement links TRBV5-4 to TRBJ2-2; no DNA is available, so the TRBD1 call from TCRdb remains unchecked. The CDR3 totals 16 residues. CDR1 and CDR2 from the germline V gene are SGHNT and YYREEE (reference sequence). The CDR3 loop is CASSGGQGRNTGELFF.

The CDR3 is CASSEPGTQETQYF. The chain combines TRBV7-6 with TRBJ2-5; the D call of TRBD1 rests on TCRdb alone, since no DNA is present to check it. CDR3 length equals 14 residues. Germline CDR1 is SGHVS and CDR2 is FNYEAQ.

This chain uses TRBV7-9 with TRBJ2-5. Germline-derived CDR1 and CDR2 are SEHNR and FQNEAQ (reference sequence). This CDR3 region has 14 residues. CDR3 protein: CASSLIGKEETQYF.

V gene TRBV20-1 combines with J gene TRBJ1-2; the D gene TCRdb calls, TRBD1, cannot be checked with no DNA. From germline, CDR1 is DFQATT and CDR2 SNEGSKA (reference sequence). The CDR3 is 13 amino acids. The CDR3 protein is CSAAGQGAFGYTF.

The chain is built from TRBV5-1 and TRBJ2-1; TCRdb selects TRBD1, and the lack of DNA leaves this call unchecked. CDR1 and CDR2 from the germline V gene are SGHRS and YFSETQ. This CDR3 spans 13 amino acids. The CDR3 region is CASSFTQGGEQFF.

The chain links TRBV7-3 to TRBJ2-1; lacking DNA, the TRBD1 call made by TCRdb goes unchecked. The CDR3 is 14 amino acids. Germline assignment: CDR1 SGHTA and CDR2 FQGTGA. The CDR3: CASSRTSPGDEQFF.

The V gene is TRBV10-3, the J gene TRBJ2-5; the TCRdb D gene call, TRBD2, has no DNA to confirm it. Looked up from germline, CDR1 is ENHRY and CDR2 is SYGVKD. This CDR3 has 15 residues. CDR3 in amino acids: CAISDSGGARETQYF.

The chain carries TRBV10-3 and TRBJ2-3; TCRdb's D gene call, TRBD1, goes unchecked for lack of DNA. The germline gives CDR1 ENHRY, CDR2 SYGVKD. This CDR3 contains 15 residues. This chain's CDR3 is CAISDPPGGVDTQYF.

The rearrangement links TRBV4-3 to TRBJ2-1; the TRBD2 assignment by TCRdb is unverifiable without DNA. The CDR3 extends over 15 amino acids. Germline-derived CDR1 and CDR2 are LGHNA and YSLEER. CDR3: CASSPSPGLVVEQFF.

The chain uses TRBV6-5 and TRBJ2-7; checking the TCRdb D call of TRBD1 is not possible without DNA. Germline V gives CDR1 MNHEY, CDR2 SVGAGI. The CDR3 is 13 amino acids. The CDR3 region is CASSYGTPNEQYF.

The chain joins TRBV29-1 to TRBJ2-6; TCRdb calls TRBD1, which cannot be checked without DNA. This CDR3 is built from 13 residues. Germline assignment: CDR1 SQVTM and CDR2 ANQGSEA. CDR3 region: CSVLRAGANVLTF.

The chain recombines TRBV5-6 with TRBJ1-1. CDR1 is SGHDT, CDR2 YYEEEE, per germline. This CDR3 is 14 amino acids long. CDR3 region: CASSFLVANTEAFF. Based on the CDR3 plus reference TRBV5-6 and TRBJ1-1, the full variable domain is DAGVTQSPTHLIKTRGQQVTLRCSPKSGHDTVSWYQQALGQGPQFIFQYYEEEERQRGNFPDRFSGHQFPNYSSELNVNALLLGDSALYLCASSFLVANTEAFFGQGTRLTVV.

CDR3 loop: CVSSLAGDTEAFF. This chain links TRBV5-1 with TRBJ1-1. The CDR3 totals 13 residues. The germline V gene encodes CDR1 SGHRS and CDR2 YFSETQ.

The chain is built from TRBV4-1 and TRBJ1-5; TCRdb's D gene call, TRBD1, goes unchecked for lack of DNA. CDR3 size: 15 residues. Germline assignment: CDR1 MGHRA and CDR2 YSYEKL. The CDR3 spells CASSHSYQGDQPQHF.

The gene calls are TRBV7-6 and TRBJ2-1. Germline V CDR1 and CDR2: SGHVS, FNYEAQ. The length of the CDR3 is 15 residues. CDR3 sequence reads: CASSLVVAAYNEQFF.

The V gene is TRBV5-1, the J gene TRBJ2-3; there is no DNA to check the TCRdb D call of TRBD1. The CDR3 spans 14 residues. CDR1 and CDR2 (germline): SGHRS, YFSETQ. The CDR3 sequence: CASSLVNRADTQYF.

The chain is built from TRBV4-2 and TRBJ2-7. This CDR3 has 18 residues. Germline CDR1 and CDR2: LGHNA and YNFKEQ. CDR3 in amino acids: CASSQDFSGGRWSYEQYF.

V and J are TRBV7-9 and TRBJ2-1; TCRdb's assignment of TRBD1 cannot be checked, as there is no DNA. Germline lookup yields CDR1 SEHNR and CDR2 FQNEAQ (reference sequence). This CDR3 has 13 residues. Here the CDR3 reads CASTPTGDNEQFF.

V is TRBV7-6 and J is TRBJ2-1; TCRdb designates TRBD2, a call that cannot be tested without DNA. The CDR3 is made up of 16 amino acids. Germline values: CDR1 SGHVS, CDR2 FNYEAQ. CDR3 amino acids: CASSLGQGLAGDEQFF.

The V gene is TRBV29-1, the J gene TRBJ1-4; TCRdb reports TRBD1, a call that lacks DNA to check it against. This CDR3 has 15 residues. Germline V gene sequence: CDR1 SQVTM, CDR2 ANQGSEA. The CDR3: CSASPGGSYNEKLFF.

The V call is TRBV12-3 or TRBV12-4, the J call TRBJ1-1; with no DNA, the TCRdb D assignment of TRBD1 cannot be verified. The CDR3 length is 14 residues. The CDR3 protein is CASSRQGADTEAFF.

The J gene is TRBJ2-3, the V gene TRBV7-2; the D call from TCRdb, TRBD2, cannot be confirmed without DNA. Germline V gene data show CDR1 as SGHTA and CDR2 as FQGNSA. The CDR3 length is 16 residues. This chain's CDR3 is CASSPWTETSTDTQYF.

V is TRBV6-5 and J is TRBJ2-1. This CDR3 is built from 13 residues. Looked up from germline, CDR1 is MNHEY and CDR2 is SVGAGI. The CDR3: CASSSSSWNEQFF.

The gene calls are TRBV6-5 and TRBJ2-3; TCRdb gives TRBD1 as the D gene, but with no DNA this cannot be confirmed. Germline values: CDR1 MNHEY, CDR2 SVGAGI. The CDR3 has 12 residues. CDR3 sequence reads: CASSFSRDTQYF.

The J gene is TRBJ2-6, the V gene TRBV29-1; lacking DNA, the TRBD1 call made by TCRdb goes unchecked. Per the germline V gene, CDR1 is SQVTM and CDR2 is ANQGSEA. The CDR3 length is 16 residues. CDR3: CSVESTGSHGANVLTF.

This chain uses TRBV29-1 with TRBJ2-4; TCRdb proposes TRBD1, but this gene call is untestable without DNA. Germline CDR1 SQVTM, CDR2 ANQGSEA. This CDR3 spans 13 amino acids. The CDR3 spells CSVTRTGENIQYF.